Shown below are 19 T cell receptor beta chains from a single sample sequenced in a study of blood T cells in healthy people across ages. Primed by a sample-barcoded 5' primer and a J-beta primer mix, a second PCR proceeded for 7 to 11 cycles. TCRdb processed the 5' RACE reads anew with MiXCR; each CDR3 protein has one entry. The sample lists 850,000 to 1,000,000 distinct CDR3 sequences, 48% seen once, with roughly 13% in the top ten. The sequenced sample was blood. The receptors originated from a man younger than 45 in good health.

DNA for the CDR3: TGTGCTAGTGCCCCGGGTCCGGGATATGGCTACACCTTC. This codes for CASAPGPGYGYTF. The chain recombines TRBV12-5 with TRBJ1-2, with D unresolved. This CDR3 is 13 amino acids long. Trimming took off 7 bases at V and 5 bases at J, with 14 bases between the two ends. The germline CDR1 and CDR2 sequences are LGHNT and FRNRAP.

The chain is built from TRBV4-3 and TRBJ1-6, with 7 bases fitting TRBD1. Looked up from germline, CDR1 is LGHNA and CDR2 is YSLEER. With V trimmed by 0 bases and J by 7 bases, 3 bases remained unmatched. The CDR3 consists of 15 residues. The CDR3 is CASSQDRGDNSPLHF. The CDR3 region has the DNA TGCGCCAGCAGCCAAGACAGGGGGGACAATTCACCCCTCCACTTT.

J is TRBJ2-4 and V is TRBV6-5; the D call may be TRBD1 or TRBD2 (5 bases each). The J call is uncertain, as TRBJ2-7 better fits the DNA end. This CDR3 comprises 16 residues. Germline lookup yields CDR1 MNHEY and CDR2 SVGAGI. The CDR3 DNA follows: TGTGCCAGCAGTTACTCGGCACGGGACGGTCCCTACGAGCAGTACTTC. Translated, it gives CASSYSARDGPYEQYF.

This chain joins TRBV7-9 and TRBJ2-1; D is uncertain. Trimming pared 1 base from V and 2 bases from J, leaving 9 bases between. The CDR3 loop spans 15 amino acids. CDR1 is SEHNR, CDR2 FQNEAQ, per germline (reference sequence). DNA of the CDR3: TGTGCCAGCAGCTTAGAGGGTTGGACCTACAATGAGCAGTTCTTC. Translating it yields CASSLEGWTYNEQFF.

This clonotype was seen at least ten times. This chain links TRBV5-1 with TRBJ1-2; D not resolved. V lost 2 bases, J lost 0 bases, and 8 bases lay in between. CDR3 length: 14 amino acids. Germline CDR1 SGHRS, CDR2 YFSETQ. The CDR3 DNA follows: TGCGCCAGCAGCTTAACGACACCTAACTATGGCTACACCTTC. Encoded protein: CASSLTTPNYGYTF.

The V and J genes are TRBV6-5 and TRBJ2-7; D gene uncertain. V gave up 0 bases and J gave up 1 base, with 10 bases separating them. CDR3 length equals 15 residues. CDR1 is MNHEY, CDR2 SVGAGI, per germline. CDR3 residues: CASSYSSRLSYEQYF. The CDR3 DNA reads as TGTGCCAGCAGTTACTCGAGTCGGTTATCCTACGAGCAGTACTTC.

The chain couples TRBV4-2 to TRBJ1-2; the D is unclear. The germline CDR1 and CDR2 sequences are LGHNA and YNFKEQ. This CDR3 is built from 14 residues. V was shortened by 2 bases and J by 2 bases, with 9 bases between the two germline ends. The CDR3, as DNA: TGTGCCAGCAGCCAACATGGCGAAAACTATGGCTACACCTTC. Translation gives CASSQHGENYGYTF.

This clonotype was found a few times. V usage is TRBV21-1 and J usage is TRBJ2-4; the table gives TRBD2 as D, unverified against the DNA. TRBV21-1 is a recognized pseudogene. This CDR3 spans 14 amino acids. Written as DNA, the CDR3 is TGTGCCAGCAGCCTCGGGCCCCTAACGGAAGAGCAGTACTTC. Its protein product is CASSLGPLTEEQYF.

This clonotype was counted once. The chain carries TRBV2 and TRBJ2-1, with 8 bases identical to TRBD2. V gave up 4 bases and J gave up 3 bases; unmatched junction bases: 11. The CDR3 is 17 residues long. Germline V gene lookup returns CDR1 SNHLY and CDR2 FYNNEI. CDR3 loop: CASSGPQAGLVYNEQFF. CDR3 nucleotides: TGTGCCAGCAGTGGGCCCCAAGCGGGACTAGTCTACAATGAGCAGTTCTTC.

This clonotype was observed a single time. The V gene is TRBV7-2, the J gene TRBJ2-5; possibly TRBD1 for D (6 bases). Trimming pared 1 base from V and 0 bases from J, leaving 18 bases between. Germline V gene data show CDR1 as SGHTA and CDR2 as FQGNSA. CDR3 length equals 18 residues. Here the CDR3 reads CASSLGVIGQSHQETQYF. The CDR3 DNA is TGTGCCAGCAGCTTAGGGGTCATCGGACAGTCACACCAAGAGACCCAGTACTTC.

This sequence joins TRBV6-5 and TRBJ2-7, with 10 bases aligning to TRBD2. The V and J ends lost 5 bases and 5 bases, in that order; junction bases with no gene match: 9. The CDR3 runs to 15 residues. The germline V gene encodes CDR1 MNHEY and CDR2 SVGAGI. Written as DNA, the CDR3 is TGTGCCAGCAGTCAACCACTAGCGGGGTATAACGAGCAGTACTTC. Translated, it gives CASSQPLAGYNEQYF.

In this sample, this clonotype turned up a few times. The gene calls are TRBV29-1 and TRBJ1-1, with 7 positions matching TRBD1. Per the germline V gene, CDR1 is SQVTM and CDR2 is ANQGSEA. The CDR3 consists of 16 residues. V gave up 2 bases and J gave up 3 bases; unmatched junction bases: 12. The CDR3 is CSVEPTGEDLHTEAFF. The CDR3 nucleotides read TGCAGCGTTGAACCAACAGGGGAGGATCTGCACACTGAAGCTTTCTTT.

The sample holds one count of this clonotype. Here the CDR3 DNA reads TGCAGTGCTCCCCGGACAGGCCCAGGCTCCTACGAGCAGTACTTC. Amino acids: CSAPRTGPGSYEQYF. The chain has TRBV20-1 and TRBJ2-7; 7 bases match TRBD1. V trimming: 5 bases; J trimming: 0 bases; junction bases outside the gene matches: 10. This CDR3 contains 15 residues. Germline V gene data show CDR1 as DFQATT and CDR2 as SNEGSKA (reference sequence).

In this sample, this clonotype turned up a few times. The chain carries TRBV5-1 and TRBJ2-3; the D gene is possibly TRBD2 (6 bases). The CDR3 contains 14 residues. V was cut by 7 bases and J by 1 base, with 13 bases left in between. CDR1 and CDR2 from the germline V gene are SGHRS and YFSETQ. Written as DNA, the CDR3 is TGCGCCAGCTATGGACTATCCCGCACAGATACGCAGTATTTT. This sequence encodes CASYGLSRTDTQYF. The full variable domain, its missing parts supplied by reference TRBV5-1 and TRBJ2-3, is KAGVTQTPRYLIKTRGQQVTLSCSPISGHRSVSWYQQTPGQGLQFLFEYFSETQRNKGNFPGRFSGRQFSNSRSEMNVSTLELGDSALYLCASYGLSRTDTQYFGPGTRLTVL.

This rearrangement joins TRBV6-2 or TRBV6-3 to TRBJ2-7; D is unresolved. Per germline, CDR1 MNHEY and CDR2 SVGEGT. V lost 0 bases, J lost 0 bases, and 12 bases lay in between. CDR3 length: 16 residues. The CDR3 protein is CASSYSDRAHSYEQYF. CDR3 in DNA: TGTGCCAGCAGTTACTCAGACCGGGCGCACTCCTACGAGCAGTACTTC.

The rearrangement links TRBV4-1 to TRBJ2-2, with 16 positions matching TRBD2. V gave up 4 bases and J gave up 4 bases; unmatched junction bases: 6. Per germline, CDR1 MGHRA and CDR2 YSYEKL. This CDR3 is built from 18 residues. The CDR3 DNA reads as TGCGCCAGCAGCCCGGGACTAGCGGGGGGGCCTGGCACCGGGGAGCTGTTTTTT. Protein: CASSPGLAGGPGTGELFF.

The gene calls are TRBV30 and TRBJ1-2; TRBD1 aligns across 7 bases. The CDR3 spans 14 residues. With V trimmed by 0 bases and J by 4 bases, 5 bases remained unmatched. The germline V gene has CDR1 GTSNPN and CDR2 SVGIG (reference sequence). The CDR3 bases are TGTGCCTGGAGTGTAATAGGGGGCGGCTATGGCTACACCTTC. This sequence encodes CAWSVIGGGYGYTF.

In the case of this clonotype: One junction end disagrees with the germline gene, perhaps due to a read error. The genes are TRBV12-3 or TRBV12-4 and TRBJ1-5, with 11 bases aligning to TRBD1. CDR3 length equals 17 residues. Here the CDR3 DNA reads TGTGCTAGCAGTCCCGGACAGGGGGCTTTAGGCAATCAGCCCCAGCATTTT. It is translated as CASSPGQGALGNQPQHF.

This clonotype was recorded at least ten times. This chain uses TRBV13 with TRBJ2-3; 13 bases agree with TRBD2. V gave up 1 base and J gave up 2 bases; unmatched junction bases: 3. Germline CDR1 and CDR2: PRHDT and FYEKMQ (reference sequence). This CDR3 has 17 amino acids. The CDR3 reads CASSLVGLAGTTDTQYF. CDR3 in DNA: TGTGCCAGCAGCTTAGTGGGACTAGCGGGGACCACAGATACGCAGTATTTT.